Listed below are T cell receptor beta chains from one sample, sequenced in a study of blood T cell repertoires in COVID-19. TCRdb's copy holds only in-frame clones and misses some; the assay was immunoSEQ multiplex PCR. The sample consists of 200,000 to 300,000 clones, about 87% of them appearing once. The sequencing sample was made of peripheral blood. These receptors were taken from a human donor in a cohort sampled during active COVID-19. CDR3s include the opening cysteine and the closing phenylalanine or tryptophan. Fields, in order: CDR3 protein, J gene, V gene.

CDR3 protein: CASGPGQGIGQPQHF
J gene: TRBJ1-5
V gene: TRBV12-5

CDR3 protein: CASSRQVTDTQYF
J gene: TRBJ2-3
V gene: TRBV19

CDR3 protein: CATEEAYAGNTIYF
J gene: TRBJ1-3
V gene: TRBV18

CDR3 protein: CASSQDRAMNTEAFF
J gene: TRBJ1-1
V gene: TRBV14

CDR3 protein: CASAARPLAGDRNEQFF
J gene: TRBJ2-1
V gene: TRBV5-1

CDR3 protein: CASSLAADYEQYF
J gene: TRBJ2-7
V gene: TRBV11-2

CDR3 protein: CASSLTPDRGFYGYTF
J gene: TRBJ1-2
V gene: TRBV7-3

CDR3 protein: CASSYFLETGTALYNEQFF
J gene: TRBJ2-1
V gene: TRBV6-2/TRBV6-3

CDR3 protein: CASSLTASSYEQYF
J gene: TRBJ2-7
V gene: TRBV7-3

CDR3 protein: CASSLVVGGETQYF
J gene: TRBJ2-5
V gene: TRBV5-1

CDR3 protein: CASNGLAGNEQFF
J gene: TRBJ2-1
V gene: TRBV19

CDR3 protein: CASSINREFNTEAFF
J gene: TRBJ1-1
V gene: TRBV19

CDR3 protein: CASSRDRGRGEKLFF
J gene: TRBJ1-4
V gene: TRBV5-1

CDR3 protein: CASSATGANEKLFF
J gene: TRBJ1-4
V gene: TRBV21-1

CDR3 protein: CASSLIRTSGRTDTQYF
J gene: TRBJ2-3
V gene: TRBV5-8

CDR3 protein: CASSRSGTGYTF
J gene: TRBJ1-2
V gene: TRBV5-1

CDR3 protein: CASSQTQGRLFSPLHF
J gene: TRBJ1-6
V gene: TRBV14

CDR3 protein: CASSLNTGFYEQYF
J gene: TRBJ2-7
V gene: TRBV5-1

CDR3 protein: CASSVEGFSNQPQHF
J gene: TRBJ1-5
V gene: TRBV5-1

CDR3 protein: CASSSPRAGSYNEQFF
J gene: TRBJ2-1
V gene: TRBV6-2/TRBV6-3

CDR3 protein: CASSQDPGWSGADGYTF
J gene: TRBJ1-2
V gene: TRBV4-3

CDR3 protein: CASSLFGTGQTNSPLHF
J gene: TRBJ1-6
V gene: TRBV11-2

CDR3 protein: CASREAAANYGYTF
J gene: TRBJ1-2
V gene: TRBV5-1

CDR3 protein: CASSFGGNQETQYF
J gene: TRBJ2-5
V gene: TRBV10-2

CDR3 protein: CASSPEDRGQETQYF
J gene: TRBJ2-5
V gene: TRBV25-1

CDR3 protein: CASSTLPRGTSYNSPLHF
J gene: TRBJ1-6
V gene: TRBV5-8

CDR3 protein: CASSALQGPTDTQYF
J gene: TRBJ2-3
V gene: TRBV9

CDR3 protein: CASSYSFQGGSPLHF
J gene: TRBJ1-6
V gene: TRBV6-5

CDR3 protein: CAAARDSSNEKLFF
J gene: TRBJ1-4
V gene: TRBV5-4

CDR3 protein: CATRRGLNTEAFF
J gene: TRBJ1-1
V gene: TRBV15

CDR3 protein: CASSLSTGRGEKLFF
J gene: TRBJ1-4
V gene: TRBV4-1

CDR3 protein: CASSLPVRTGDGYTF
J gene: TRBJ1-2
V gene: TRBV5-6

CDR3 protein: CSSRGTYNEQFF
J gene: TRBJ2-1
V gene: TRBV29-1

CDR3 protein: CASRMRGWGDHTEAFF
J gene: TRBJ1-1
V gene: TRBV27

CDR3 protein: CATSTGANQPQHF
J gene: TRBJ1-5
V gene: TRBV24-1

CDR3 protein: CASSDAGRLMNTEAFF
J gene: TRBJ1-1
V gene: TRBV10-2

CDR3 protein: CASSFSGTSGTRYNEQFF
J gene: TRBJ2-1
V gene: TRBV7-9

CDR3 protein: CASSLWRELETQYF
J gene: TRBJ2-5
V gene: TRBV5-1

CDR3 protein: CASRRIRVEYF
J gene: TRBJ2-7
V gene: TRBV21-1

CDR3 protein: CASSQDNFGSGTNYGYTF
J gene: TRBJ1-2
V gene: TRBV4-2

CDR3 protein: CASSLSGTGYGYTF
J gene: TRBJ1-2
V gene: TRBV28

CDR3 protein: CASSLVAASYNEQFF
J gene: TRBJ2-1
V gene: TRBV5-1

CDR3 protein: CASSQDRASGRARQFF
J gene: TRBJ2-1
V gene: TRBV3-1/TRBV3-2

CDR3 protein: CASSNPQGVPYEQYF
J gene: TRBJ2-7
V gene: TRBV6-5

CDR3 protein: CASGPGFSEQYF
J gene: TRBJ2-7
V gene: TRBV19

CDR3 protein: CASSQGIAPGLESYEQYF
J gene: TRBJ2-7
V gene: TRBV4-3

CDR3 protein: CASSLGGLGDETQYF
J gene: TRBJ2-5
V gene: TRBV5-4

CDR3 protein: CASSEPTGIFSDTQYF
J gene: TRBJ2-3
V gene: TRBV10-2

CDR3 protein: CAISESYQGSGYTF
J gene: TRBJ1-2
V gene: TRBV10-3

CDR3 protein: CASSSGLAGLRGIEQYF
J gene: TRBJ2-7
V gene: TRBV28

CDR3 protein: CASSIPGQGAYEQYF
J gene: TRBJ2-7
V gene: TRBV19

CDR3 protein: CASSLLNTGELFF
J gene: TRBJ2-2
V gene: TRBV7-9

CDR3 protein: CASSRGRGDTQYF
J gene: TRBJ2-3
V gene: TRBV5-4

CDR3 protein: CASRPDSGYKVF
J gene: TRBJ2-1
V gene: TRBV2

CDR3 protein: CASSRRVTTYSYEQYF
J gene: TRBJ2-7
V gene: TRBV14

CDR3 protein: CASTLGDRVSTDTQYF
J gene: TRBJ2-3
V gene: TRBV4-3

CDR3 protein: CASSESLHEQYF
J gene: TRBJ2-7
V gene: TRBV10-2

CDR3 protein: CASSDSEGGSYEQYF
J gene: TRBJ2-7
V gene: TRBV4-2

CDR3 protein: CASSQDGSGRRQETQYF
J gene: TRBJ2-5
V gene: TRBV3-1/TRBV3-2